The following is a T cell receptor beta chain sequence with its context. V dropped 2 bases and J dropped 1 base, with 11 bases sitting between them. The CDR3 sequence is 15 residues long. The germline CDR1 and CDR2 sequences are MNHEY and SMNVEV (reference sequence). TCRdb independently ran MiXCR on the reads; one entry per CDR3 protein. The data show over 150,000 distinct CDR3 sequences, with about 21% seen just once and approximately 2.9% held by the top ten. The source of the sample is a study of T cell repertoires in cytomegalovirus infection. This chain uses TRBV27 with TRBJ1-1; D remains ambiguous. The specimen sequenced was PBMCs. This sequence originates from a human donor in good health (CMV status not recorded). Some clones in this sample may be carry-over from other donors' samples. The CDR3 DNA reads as TGTGCCAGCAGTTTAAGGTCTGGAGGGAACACTGAAGCTTTCTTT. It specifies CASSLRSGGNTEAFF.